This passage covers 27 T cell receptor beta chains from one sample sequenced in a study of response to subunit inactivated influenza vaccine. In TCRdb, the RT-PCR reads were re-called with MiXCR into one record per CDR3 protein. This table has about 530,000 distinct CDR3 sequences, 13% appearing once. The specimen was PBMCs from blood, collected about 6 weeks after vaccination. These receptors were obtained from a man in his fifties who received an inactivated influenza vaccine.

This clonotype was detected a few times. This chain uses TRBV14 with TRBJ2-1, with D maybe TRBD2 (6 bases). The germline V and J ends were trimmed by 1 base and 5 bases, with 12 bases remaining between them. The CDR3 totals 15 residues. Per germline, CDR1 SGHDN and CDR2 FVKESK. The CDR3 protein is CASSQGLVFHNEQFF. The CDR3 DNA reads TGTGCCAGCAGCCAAGGACTAGTTTTCCACAATGAGCAGTTCTTC.

This clonotype showed up just a few times. The chain combines TRBV29-1 with TRBJ2-7, with 9 bases identical to TRBD2. Looked up from germline, CDR1 is SQVTM and CDR2 is ANQGSEA. The CDR3 has 14 residues. Trimming cost V 7 bases and J 0 bases; bases outside gene matches: 7. The chain's CDR3 is CSAGAGGNSYEQYF. DNA for the CDR3: TGCAGCGCCGGGGCGGGGGGGAACTCCTACGAGCAGTACTTC.

The DNA for the CDR3 is TGCGCCAGCAGCGGGCAGGTCGACCAGCCCCAGCATTTT. Its translation: CASSGQVDQPQHF. The V gene is TRBV4-1, the J gene TRBJ1-5; D gene uncertain. This CDR3 region has 13 residues. Germline CDR1 is MGHRA and CDR2 is YSYEKL. Trimming took off 5 bases at V and 7 bases at J, with 12 bases between the two ends.

This clonotype was seen at least ten times. The chain links TRBV7-9 to TRBJ2-1, with D perhaps matching TRBD1 (6 bases). V lost 6 bases and J 2 bases, leaving 8 bases between the germline ends. The CDR3 totals 13 residues. The V gene's germline CDR1 is SEHNR and CDR2 FQNEAQ (reference sequence). In DNA form, the CDR3 reads TGTGCCAGCAGGGACAGTACCTACAATGAGCAGTTCTTC. It is translated as CASRDSTYNEQFF.

This clonotype was observed a handful of times. The CDR3 spells CASSQEQTANEKLFF. The CDR3, as DNA: TGTGCCAGCAGCCAAGAACAGACAGCTAATGAAAAACTGTTTTTT. The J gene is TRBJ1-4, the V gene TRBV4-2; D may be TRBD1 (5 bases). Trimming cost V 0 bases and J 3 bases, with 8 bases left between them. The CDR3 is made up of 15 amino acids. Germline V gives CDR1 LGHNA, CDR2 YNFKEQ.

V usage is TRBV28 and J usage is TRBJ2-7; D is undetermined. The germline V gene has CDR1 MDHEN and CDR2 SYDVKM. V lost 7 bases and J lost 2, with 18 bases in between. The CDR3 has 15 residues. The CDR3 DNA reads as TGTGCCAGCACCCCGTACGTGAAAAGTACCTACGAGCAGTACTTC. It is translated as CASTPYVKSTYEQYF.

At least ten counts were recorded for this clonotype. The chain carries TRBV13 and TRBJ2-3, with 11 bases aligning to TRBD2. Germline V gene sequence: CDR1 PRHDT, CDR2 FYEKMQ (reference sequence). The CDR3 loop spans 16 amino acids. V was clipped by 4 bases and J by 5 bases; unmatched bases: 8. CDR3 amino acids: CASSSLAGGPIDTQYF. The CDR3 region has the DNA TGTGCCAGCAGCTCCCTAGCGGGGGGTCCCATAGATACGCAGTATTTT.

This clonotype came up many times. V gene TRBV12-3 or TRBV12-4 combines with J gene TRBJ2-5, with D possibly being TRBD2 (5 bases). This CDR3 spans 14 amino acids. V was shortened by 5 bases and J by 9 bases, with 19 bases between the two germline ends. CDR3 in DNA: TGTGCCAGCAGTAGCCAGAGATCACTGGAGGCCCAGTACTTC. Its translation is CASSSQRSLEAQYF.

This clonotype was seen at least ten times. J is TRBJ2-1 and V is TRBV24-1; D is tentatively TRBD1 or TRBD2 (5 bases each). Trimming cost V 6 bases and J 9 bases, with 14 bases left between them. This CDR3 comprises 13 residues. Germline-derived CDR1 and CDR2 are KGHDR and SFDVKD. The CDR3 is CATSREGLSEQFF. The CDR3 nucleotides read TGTGCCACCAGTAGAGAGGGGCTCAGTGAGCAGTTCTTC.

This clonotype was seen only a few times. The gene calls are TRBV6-1 and TRBJ2-1; weak D call: TRBD1 (6 bases). The ends were cut back, 3 bases at V and 10 bases at J, with 13 bases in the middle. Per the germline V gene, CDR1 is MNHNS and CDR2 is SASEGT. The CDR3 contains 13 residues. CDR3 in DNA: TGTGCCAGCAGTGAGGCTACAGGGATCGAGCAGTTCTTC. It specifies CASSEATGIEQFF.

In this sample, this clonotype turned up many times. The V call is TRBV9, the J call TRBJ2-7, with a possible D match to TRBD1 (5 bases). Deletions cut 4 bases from V and 4 bases from J, with 21 bases between. CDR1 and CDR2 (germline): SGDLS, YYNGEE. This CDR3 spans 16 amino acids. CDR3 sequence: CASSPSGQGRGYEQYF. CDR3 DNA sequence: TGTGCCAGCAGCCCCTCTGGGCAGGGTAGGGGATACGAGCAGTACTTC.

In this sample, this clonotype turned up many times. The rearrangement joins TRBV20-1 to TRBJ2-5, with 10 bases lining up with TRBD1. This CDR3 has 17 amino acids. The germline CDR1 and CDR2 sequences are DFQATT and SNEGSKA (reference sequence). The trim removed 4 bases at V and 5 bases at J, leaving 16 bases unmatched. CDR3 DNA sequence: TGCAGTGCTAATCCTGCCGATCCGGGACAGGGGATCGAGACCCAGTACTTC. Translated, it gives CSANPADPGQGIETQYF.

This clonotype was detected many times. This CDR3 reads CASSLTPGLQGGETQYF. Written as DNA, the CDR3 is TGTGCCAGCAGCCTCACCCCGGGACTGCAGGGGGGGGAGACCCAGTACTTC. The J gene is TRBJ2-5, the V gene TRBV12-3 or TRBV12-4, with D perhaps assigned TRBD1 or TRBD2 (7 bases each). The CDR3 length is 17 residues. V lost 6 bases, J lost 5 bases, and 25 bases lay in between.

This clonotype was seen a handful of times. The rearrangement uses TRBV20-1 and TRBJ2-1, with 10 bases that match TRBD2. This CDR3 spans 15 amino acids. With 2 bases clipped from V and 4 bases from J, the junction kept 5 bases outside the gene matches. Germline CDR1 and CDR2: DFQATT and SNEGSKA (reference sequence). The CDR3 DNA sequence: TGCAGTGCTAGACCTAGCGGGGGCTTTTACAATGAGCAGTTCTTC. Residues: CSARPSGGFYNEQFF.

This rearrangement joins TRBV7-2 to TRBJ2-5; D remains ambiguous. Trimming pared 4 bases from V and 7 bases from J, leaving 16 bases between. This CDR3 has 14 residues. Germline V gene lookup returns CDR1 SGHTA and CDR2 FQGNSA. The CDR3 nucleotides are TGTGCCAGCAGCTCACAAGAACGGTTCAGGACCCAGTACTTC. It specifies CASSSQERFRTQYF.

This clonotype was picked up a small number of times. J is TRBJ2-2 and V is TRBV5-1, with 10 bases lining up with TRBD1. V shed 1 base, J shed 6 bases, and the junction held 3 bases outside the gene matches. The CDR3 runs to 15 residues. Looked up from germline, CDR1 is SGHRS and CDR2 is YFSETQ. The CDR3 reads CASSLRTGGPGELFF. CDR3 sequence (DNA): TGCGCCAGCAGCTTGAGGACAGGGGGTCCCGGGGAGCTGTTTTTT.

For the CDR3, the DNA is TGTGCCAGCAGTGATCCGGGACTAGGAGTTAATGAGCAGTTCTTC. It encodes CASSDPGLGVNEQFF. This chain joins TRBV6-1 and TRBJ2-1; 8 bases match TRBD2. Germline values: CDR1 MNHNS, CDR2 SASEGT. This CDR3 spans 15 amino acids. The V and J ends lost 3 bases and 7 bases, in that order; junction bases with no gene match: 8.

This clonotype was recorded a few times. The chain is built from TRBV20-1 and TRBJ2-2; D is undetermined. The CDR3 covers 13 residues. V lost 2 bases to trimming and J lost 1 base, with 5 bases between them. Germline-derived CDR1 and CDR2 are DFQATT and SNEGSKA (reference sequence). CDR3 region: CSARIGNTGELFF. CDR3 bases: TGCAGTGCTAGAATCGGGAACACCGGGGAGCTGTTTTTT.

The chain couples TRBV15 to TRBJ1-6; 8 nucleotides agree with TRBD1. The CDR3 is 15 amino acids. J gave up 7 bases and V 0 bases, and 2 bases lay outside the gene matches. Looked up from germline, CDR1 is LNHNV and CDR2 is YYDKDF (reference sequence). The CDR3 loop is CATSRDAGGNSPLHF. The CDR3 DNA reads TGTGCCACCAGCAGAGATGCAGGGGGCAATTCACCCCTCCACTTT.

The chain carries TRBV24-1 and TRBJ1-4, with 9 positions matching TRBD1. The ends lost 4 bases at V and 4 bases at J; junction bases unmatched: 3. Germline V gives CDR1 KGHDR, CDR2 SFDVKD. This CDR3 is 15 amino acids long. The CDR3 sequence is CATSEPGQGNEKLFF. The CDR3 nucleotides read TGTGCCACCAGTGAACCGGGACAGGGTAATGAAAAACTGTTTTTT.

This clonotype was detected many times. This chain joins TRBV20-1 and TRBJ2-1; tentatively, D is TRBD1 (5 bases). The CDR3 has 14 residues. Germline loops: CDR1 DFQATT, CDR2 SNEGSKA (reference sequence). The V end was cut by 5 bases, the J end by 0 bases, with 11 bases between. In DNA, the CDR3 is TGCAGTGCTTCGGCAAGGGGCTCCTACAATGAGCAGTTCTTC. Its translation is CSASARGSYNEQFF.

The chain has TRBV11-2 and TRBJ2-1; 10 positions agree with TRBD2. This CDR3 has 18 amino acids. From germline, CDR1 is SGHAT and CDR2 FQNNGV. With V trimmed by 7 bases and J by 0 bases, 12 bases remained unmatched. The CDR3 region has the DNA TGTGCCAGCAACTATCTAGCGGGGGTAACGAGCTCCTACAATGAGCAGTTCTTC. It specifies CASNYLAGVTSSYNEQFF.

The V and J genes are TRBV15 and TRBJ2-3; 11 bases are shared with TRBD2. This CDR3 contains 17 residues. Unmatched junction bases numbered 6, after V lost 3 bases and J lost 1 base. Germline V gene lookup returns CDR1 LNHNV and CDR2 YYDKDF (reference sequence). The CDR3 DNA reads as TGTGCCACCAGCAGCCAACTAGCGGGAGAGGGCACAGATACGCAGTATTTT. As protein: CATSSQLAGEGTDTQYF.

The chain carries TRBV7-2 and TRBJ1-5, with 8 nucleotides matching TRBD1. Unmatched junction bases numbered 3, after V lost 1 base and J lost 4 bases. The germline V gene encodes CDR1 SGHTA and CDR2 FQGNSA. There are 15 residues in the CDR3. The CDR3 DNA sequence: TGTGCCAGCAGCTTAGAAGGGGACAGGAATCAGCCCCAGCATTTT. It specifies CASSLEGDRNQPQHF.

This clonotype came up many times. This chain uses TRBV6-2 or TRBV6-3 with TRBJ2-3; unclear D gene. CDR1 MNHEY and CDR2 SVGEGT come from the germline V gene. The length of the CDR3 is 13 residues. The V end lost 5 bases, the J end lost 1 base, and 7 bases lay between the germline ends. CDR3 in amino acids: CASSVPGTDTQYF. DNA of the CDR3: TGTGCCAGCAGTGTTCCGGGCACAGATACGCAGTATTTT.

In this sample, this clonotype turned up many times. V is TRBV29-1 and J is TRBJ2-3, with 12 nucleotides matching TRBD2. This CDR3 contains 14 residues. J was trimmed by 2 bases and V by 4 bases; bases with no gene match: 1. CDR1 is SQVTM and CDR2 is ANQGSEA in the germline V gene. The chain's CDR3 is CSVGLAGATDTQYF. The CDR3 DNA reads TGCAGCGTTGGACTAGCGGGAGCCACAGATACGCAGTATTTT.

The chain links TRBV20-1 to TRBJ2-7; D may be TRBD1 or TRBD2 (5 bases each). The CDR3 is 15 amino acids. Germline-derived CDR1 and CDR2 are DFQATT and SNEGSKA (reference sequence). The V end lost 4 bases, the J end lost 4 bases, and 20 bases lay between the germline ends. CDR3 region: CSAIGSWDLGYEQYF. CDR3 DNA sequence: TGCAGTGCTATCGGATCCTGGGACCTGGGTTACGAGCAGTACTTC.